A single TCR beta chain is shown here with its context. What it recognizes is unknown. V shed 9 bases and J shed 4 bases, with 17 bases lying between them. The germline V gene encodes CDR1 MNHNS and CDR2 SASEGT. The CDR3 has 14 residues. MiXCR, run by TCRdb on the 5' RACE reads, gives a single entry per CDR3 protein. The sample contains fewer than 900,000 distinct CDR3 sequences, approximately 22% of which appear only once. The data were obtained in a study of identical twins. Regarding the study as a whole: The study drew conclusions from cross-sectional statistical analysis, not from following the same donors.

The same sample was also studied in work on T cells expressing NK-cell markers. That study adds: A range of about 1.0-7.0% of CD8+ T cells consisted of dominant NKG2C+ clonotypes in several donors. These same clonotypes (in several donors) also led the CD3+CD56-NKG2C+ fraction.

This chain connects TRBV6-1 to TRBJ2-3; D assignment may be TRBD1 or TRBD2 (6 bases each). The sequencing input was PBMCs. This TCR came from a woman between 18 and 29 years old in good health. DNA for the CDR3: TGTGCCAGAACATGGGGGGCATCCGCAGATACGCAGTATTTT. This sequence encodes CARTWGASADTQYF.